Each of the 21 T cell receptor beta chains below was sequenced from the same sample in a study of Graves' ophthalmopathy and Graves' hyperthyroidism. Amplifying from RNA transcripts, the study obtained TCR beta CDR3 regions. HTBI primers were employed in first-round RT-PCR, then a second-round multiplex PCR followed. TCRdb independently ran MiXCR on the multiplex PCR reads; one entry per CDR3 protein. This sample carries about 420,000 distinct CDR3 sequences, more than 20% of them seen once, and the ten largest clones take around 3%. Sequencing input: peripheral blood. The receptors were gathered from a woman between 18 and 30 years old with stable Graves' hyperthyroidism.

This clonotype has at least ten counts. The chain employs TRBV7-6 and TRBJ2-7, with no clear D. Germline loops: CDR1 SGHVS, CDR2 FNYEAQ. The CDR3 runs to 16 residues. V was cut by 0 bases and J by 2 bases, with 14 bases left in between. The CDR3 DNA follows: TGTGCCAGCAGCTTAGCGTTTGGCGACGGACCCTACGAGCAGTACTTC. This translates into CASSLAFGDGPYEQYF.

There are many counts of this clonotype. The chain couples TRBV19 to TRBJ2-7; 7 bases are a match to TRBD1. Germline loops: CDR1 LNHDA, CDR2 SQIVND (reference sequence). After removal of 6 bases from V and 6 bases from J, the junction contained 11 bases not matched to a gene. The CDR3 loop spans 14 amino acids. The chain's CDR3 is CASSSTGNSLEQYF. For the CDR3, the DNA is TGTGCCAGTAGCTCGACAGGGAACTCTCTCGAGCAGTACTTC.

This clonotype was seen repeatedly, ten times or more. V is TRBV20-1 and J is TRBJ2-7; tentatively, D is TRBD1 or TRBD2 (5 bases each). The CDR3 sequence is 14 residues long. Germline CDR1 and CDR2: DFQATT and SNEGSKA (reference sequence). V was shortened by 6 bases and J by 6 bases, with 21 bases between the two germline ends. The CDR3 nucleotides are TGCAGTGCGCAAAACCGGGACGCCGTCCGCGAGCAGTACTTC. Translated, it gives CSAQNRDAVREQYF.

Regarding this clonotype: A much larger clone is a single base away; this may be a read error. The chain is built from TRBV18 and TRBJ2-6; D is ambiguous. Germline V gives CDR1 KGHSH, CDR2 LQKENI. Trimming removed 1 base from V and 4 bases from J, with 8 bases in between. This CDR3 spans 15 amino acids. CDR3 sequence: CASSPRVRGANVLTF. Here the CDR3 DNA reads TGTGCCAGCTCACCACGGGTTCGAGGGGCCAACGTCCTGACTTTC.

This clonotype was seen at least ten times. The CDR3 protein is CASSANRGPGTEAFF. The CDR3 coding sequence is TGTGCCAGCAGCGCTAACAGGGGGCCGGGCACTGAAGCTTTCTTT. The chain recombines TRBV28 with TRBJ1-1, with 9 bases matching TRBD1. This CDR3 has 15 residues. V trimming: 6 bases; J trimming: 4 bases; junction bases outside the gene matches: 9. CDR1 is MDHEN and CDR2 is SYDVKM in the germline V gene.

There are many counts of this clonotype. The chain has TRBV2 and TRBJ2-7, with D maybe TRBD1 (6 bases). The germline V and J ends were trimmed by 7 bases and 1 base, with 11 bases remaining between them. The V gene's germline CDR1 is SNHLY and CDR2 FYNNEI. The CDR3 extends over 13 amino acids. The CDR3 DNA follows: TGTGCCAGCACCACCAGGGGATCCTACGAGCAGTACTTC. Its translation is CASTTRGSYEQYF.

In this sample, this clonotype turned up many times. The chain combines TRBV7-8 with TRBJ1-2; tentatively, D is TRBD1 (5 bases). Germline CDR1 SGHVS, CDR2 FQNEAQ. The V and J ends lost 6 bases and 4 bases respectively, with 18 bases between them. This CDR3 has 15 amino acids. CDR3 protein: CASSFRDPILYGYTF. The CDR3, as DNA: TGTGCCAGCAGTTTTAGGGACCCCATCCTCTATGGCTACACCTTC.

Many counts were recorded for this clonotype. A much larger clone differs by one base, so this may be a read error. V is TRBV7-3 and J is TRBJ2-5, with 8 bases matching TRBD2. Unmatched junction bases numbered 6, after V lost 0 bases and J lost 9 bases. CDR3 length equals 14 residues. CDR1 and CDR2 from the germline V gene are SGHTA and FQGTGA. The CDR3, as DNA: TGTGCCAGCAGCTTAACTAGCGGGGAGAAGGCCCAGTACTTC. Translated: CASSLTSGEKAQYF.

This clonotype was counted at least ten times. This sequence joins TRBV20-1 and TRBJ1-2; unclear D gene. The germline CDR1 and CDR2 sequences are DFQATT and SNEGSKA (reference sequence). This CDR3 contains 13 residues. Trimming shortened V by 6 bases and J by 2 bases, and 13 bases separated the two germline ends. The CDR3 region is CSAPGDGNYGYTF. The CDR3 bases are TGCAGTGCCCCTGGCGACGGAAACTATGGCTACACCTTC.

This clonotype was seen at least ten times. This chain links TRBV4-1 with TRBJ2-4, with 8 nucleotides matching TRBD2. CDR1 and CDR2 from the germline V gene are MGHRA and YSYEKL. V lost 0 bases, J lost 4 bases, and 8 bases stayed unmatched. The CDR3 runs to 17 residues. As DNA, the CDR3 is TGCGCCAGCAGCCAAGAAGGGCTCGGGGGGGGAAAAAACATTCAGTACTTC. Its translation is CASSQEGLGGGKNIQYF.

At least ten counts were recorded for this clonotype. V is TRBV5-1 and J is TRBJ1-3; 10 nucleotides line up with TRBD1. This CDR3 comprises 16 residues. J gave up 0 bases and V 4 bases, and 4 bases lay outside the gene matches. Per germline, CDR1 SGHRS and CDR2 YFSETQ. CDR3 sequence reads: CASSKTGGSSGNTIYF. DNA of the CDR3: TGCGCCAGCAGCAAGACAGGGGGCAGCTCTGGAAACACCATATATTTT.

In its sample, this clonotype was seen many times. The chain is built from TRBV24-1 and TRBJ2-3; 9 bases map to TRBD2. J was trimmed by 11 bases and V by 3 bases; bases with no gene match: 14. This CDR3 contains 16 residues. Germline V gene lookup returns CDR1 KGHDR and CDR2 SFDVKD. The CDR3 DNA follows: TGTGCCACCAGTGATCCGACTAGCGGCCGATCTGGATGGCAGTATTTT. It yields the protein CATSDPTSGRSGWQYF.

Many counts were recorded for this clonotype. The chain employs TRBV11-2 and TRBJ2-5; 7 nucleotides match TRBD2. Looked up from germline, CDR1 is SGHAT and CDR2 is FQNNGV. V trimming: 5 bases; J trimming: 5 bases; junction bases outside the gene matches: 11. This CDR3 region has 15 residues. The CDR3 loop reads CASSPNPRGDETQYF. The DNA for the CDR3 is TGTGCCAGCAGCCCTAATCCCCGGGGGGACGAGACCCAGTACTTC.

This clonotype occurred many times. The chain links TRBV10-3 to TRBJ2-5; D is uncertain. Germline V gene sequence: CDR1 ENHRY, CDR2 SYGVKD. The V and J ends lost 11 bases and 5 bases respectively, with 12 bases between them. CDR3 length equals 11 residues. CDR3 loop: CAVSKGETQYF. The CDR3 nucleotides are TGTGCCGTATCAAAAGGGGAGACCCAGTACTTC.

For the CDR3, the DNA is TGTGCCAGCAGCTTGATACCGGGACAGGTGAATCTCGAGCAGTACTTC. Amino acid sequence: CASSLIPGQVNLEQYF. The chain couples TRBV7-8 to TRBJ2-7, with 8 positions matching TRBD1. CDR3 length: 16 residues. The trim removed 3 bases at V and 6 bases at J, leaving 13 bases unmatched. The V gene's germline CDR1 is SGHVS and CDR2 FQNEAQ.

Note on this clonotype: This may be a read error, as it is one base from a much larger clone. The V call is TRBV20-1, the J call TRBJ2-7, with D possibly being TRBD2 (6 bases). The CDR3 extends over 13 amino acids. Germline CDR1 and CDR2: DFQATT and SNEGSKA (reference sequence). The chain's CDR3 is CSARLPGVYEQCF. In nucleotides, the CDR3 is TGCAGTGCTAGGTTACCGGGGGTCTACGAGCAGTGCTTC.

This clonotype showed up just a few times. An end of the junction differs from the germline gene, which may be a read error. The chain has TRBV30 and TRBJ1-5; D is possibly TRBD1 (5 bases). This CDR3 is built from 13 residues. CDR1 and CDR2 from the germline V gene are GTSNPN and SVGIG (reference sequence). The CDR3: CAWSVKGNQPQHF. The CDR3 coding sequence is TGTGCCTGGAGTGTAAAGGGGAATCAGCCCCAACATTTT.

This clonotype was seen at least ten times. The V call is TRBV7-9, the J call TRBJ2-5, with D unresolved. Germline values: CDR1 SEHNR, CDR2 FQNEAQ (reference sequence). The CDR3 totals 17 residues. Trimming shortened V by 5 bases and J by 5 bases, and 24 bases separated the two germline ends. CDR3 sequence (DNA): TGTGCCAGCAGCGATAGCAAATGGCCGATGGAAGGGGAGACCCAGTACTTC. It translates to CASSDSKWPMEGETQYF.

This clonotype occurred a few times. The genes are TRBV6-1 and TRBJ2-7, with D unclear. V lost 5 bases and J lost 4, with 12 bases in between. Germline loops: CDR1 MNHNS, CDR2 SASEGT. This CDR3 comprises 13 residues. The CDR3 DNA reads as TGTGCCAGCAGTCCTCGGACGGAATACGAGCAGTACTTC. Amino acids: CASSPRTEYEQYF.

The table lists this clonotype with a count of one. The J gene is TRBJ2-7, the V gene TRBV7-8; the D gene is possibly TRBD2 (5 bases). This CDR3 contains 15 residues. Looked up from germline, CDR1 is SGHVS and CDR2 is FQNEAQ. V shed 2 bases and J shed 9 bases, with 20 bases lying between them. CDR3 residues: CASSLSGSATSGQYF. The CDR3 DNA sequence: TGTGCCAGCAGCTTAAGCGGAAGCGCCACCAGCGGGCAGTACTTC.

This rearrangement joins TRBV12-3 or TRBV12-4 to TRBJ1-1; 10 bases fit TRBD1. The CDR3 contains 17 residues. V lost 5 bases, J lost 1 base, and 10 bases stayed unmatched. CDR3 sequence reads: CASSTPGQGLRNTEAFF. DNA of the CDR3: TGTGCCAGCAGTACTCCGGGACAGGGGCTCCGGAACACTGAAGCTTTCTTT.